The entry below gives a single T cell receptor (beta chain) sequence along with its context. These data belong to a study of preoperative IRX-2 immunotherapy in early breast cancer. Only in-frame clones appear in the TCRdb table, and some are missing; sequencing was by immunoSEQ multiplex PCR. The sample has roughly 30,000 clones; 83% are singletons. V shed 0 bases and J shed 7 bases, with 13 bases lying between them. The length of the CDR3 is 14 residues. Germline V CDR1 and CDR2: SGHRS, YFSETQ. As for treatment: preoperative locoregional IRX-2 cytokine immunotherapy. Samples came from a phase Ib trial of preoperative locoregional IRX-2 cytokine immunotherapy.

The rearrangement links TRBV5-1 to TRBJ1-1; D gene unclear. Sequencing used lymph node tissue, obtained from a patient treated with IRX-2 immunotherapy. The source of this sequence is a human donor with breast cancer. CDR3 residues: CASSLDSGLIEAFF. DNA of the CDR3: TGCGCCAGCAGCTTGGATTCGGGGTTAATTGAAGCTTTCTTT.